This TCR beta chain derives from a study of neoadjuvant anti-PD-1 for oral cavity cancer. About the study: Non-progressing patients received a fourth nivolumab dose near day 43, then surgery on days 50-56. Study-level findings and limits: Each response group had just a few patients in TCR analyses.

This clone was detected a few times. No antigen is known for it. The CDR3 sequence is 14 residues long. From germline, CDR1 is SEHNR and CDR2 FQNEAQ (reference sequence). Trimming shortened V by 0 bases and J by 0 bases, and 5 bases separated the two germline ends. Time point meaning: after neoadjuvant nivolumab, at surgical resection. Stage II-IVA oral cavity squamous cell carcinoma was new and untreated by systemic or radiation therapy. Two replicates per tumor sample, mostly from 4.8 ug of genomic DNA. Repertoires were generated with immunoSEQ multiplex PCR, while TCRdb's copy carries only in-frame clones and drops some. Seen here are roughly 25,000 clones, 27% observed once, and the top ten hold 16%.

The sequencing here drew on tumor tissue, taken after nivolumab (anti-PD-1) treatment. This clonotype originated in a person aged 35-79 years with oral cavity squamous cell carcinoma. V and J are TRBV7-9 and TRBJ1-1, with D possibly being TRBD1 (5 bases). CDR3 nucleotide sequence: TGTGCCAGCAGCTTAGCAGGGGTGAACACTGAAGCTTTCTTT. It specifies CASSLAGVNTEAFF.